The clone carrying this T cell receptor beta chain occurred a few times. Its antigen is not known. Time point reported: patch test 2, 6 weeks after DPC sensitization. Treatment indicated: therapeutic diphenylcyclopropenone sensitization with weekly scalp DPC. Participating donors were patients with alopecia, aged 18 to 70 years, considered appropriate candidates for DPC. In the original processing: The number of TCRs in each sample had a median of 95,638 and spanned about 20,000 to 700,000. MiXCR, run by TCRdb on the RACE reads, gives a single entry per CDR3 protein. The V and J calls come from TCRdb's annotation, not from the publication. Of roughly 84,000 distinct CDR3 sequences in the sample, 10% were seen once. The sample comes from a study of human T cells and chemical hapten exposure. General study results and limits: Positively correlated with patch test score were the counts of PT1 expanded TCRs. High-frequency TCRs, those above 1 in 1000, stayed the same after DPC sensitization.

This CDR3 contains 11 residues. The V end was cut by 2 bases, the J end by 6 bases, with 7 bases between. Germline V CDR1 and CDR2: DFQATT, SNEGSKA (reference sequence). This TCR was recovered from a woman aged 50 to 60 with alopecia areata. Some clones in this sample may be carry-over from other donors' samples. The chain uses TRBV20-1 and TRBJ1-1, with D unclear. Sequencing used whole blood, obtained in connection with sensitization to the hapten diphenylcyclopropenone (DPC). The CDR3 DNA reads TGCAGTGCTAGAAACCGGGCTGAAGCTTTCTTT. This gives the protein CSARNRAEAFF.